This T cell receptor beta chain was sequenced in a study of T cells in Graves' hyperthyroidism and ophthalmopathy. Across the study: Peripheral blood was collected at initial diagnosis, before any treatment.

This CDR3 has 16 amino acids. The ends were cut back, 4 bases at V and 2 bases at J, with 15 bases in the middle. The V gene's germline CDR1 is MNHEY and CDR2 SVGEGT. There were TCR beta CDR3 regions amplified from RNA transcripts. RT-PCR in the first round (using the HTBI primer set) targeted the TCR CDR3. TCRdb passed the multiplex PCR reads through MiXCR, listing each CDR3 protein once. The table shows some 600,000 distinct CDR3 sequences, with 14% occurring only once. This clonotype came up many times. The sequenced sample consisted of blood. V gene TRBV6-2 or TRBV6-3 combines with J gene TRBJ2-1; D remains unclear. The TCR was taken from a woman aged 30 to 39 with Graves' hyperthyroidism that later progressed to Graves' ophthalmopathy. The CDR3 bases are TGTGCCAGCAGTTCTCTTCGGAGTTTCCCCTACAATGAGCAGTTCTTC. It codes for CASSSLRSFPYNEQFF.